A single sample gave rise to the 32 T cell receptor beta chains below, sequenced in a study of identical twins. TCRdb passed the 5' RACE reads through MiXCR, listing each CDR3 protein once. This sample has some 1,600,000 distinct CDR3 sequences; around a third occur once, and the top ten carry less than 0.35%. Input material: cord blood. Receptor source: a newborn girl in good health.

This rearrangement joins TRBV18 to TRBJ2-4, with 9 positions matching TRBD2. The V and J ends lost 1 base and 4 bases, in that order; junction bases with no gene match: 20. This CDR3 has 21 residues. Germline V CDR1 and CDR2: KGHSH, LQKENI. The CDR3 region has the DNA TGTGCCAGCTCACCACGTCCTAGCGGGAAATCAGCCGATTTAGTGAAAAACATTCAGTACTTC. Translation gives CASSPRPSGKSADLVKNIQYF.

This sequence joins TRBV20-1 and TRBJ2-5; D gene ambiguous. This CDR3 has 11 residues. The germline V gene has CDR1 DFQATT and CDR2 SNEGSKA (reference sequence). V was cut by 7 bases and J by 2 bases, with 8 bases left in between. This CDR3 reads CSGWGQETQYF. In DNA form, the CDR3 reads TGCAGTGGGTGGGGTCAAGAGACCCAGTACTTC.

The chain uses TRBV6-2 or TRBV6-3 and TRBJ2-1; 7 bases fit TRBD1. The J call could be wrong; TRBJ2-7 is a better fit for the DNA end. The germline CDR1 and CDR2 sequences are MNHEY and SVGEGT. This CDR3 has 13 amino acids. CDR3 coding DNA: TGTGCCAGCCGGGGACAGAACTACAATGAGCAGTACTTC. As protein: CASRGQNYNEQYF.

The CDR3: CSARPYDKFYEQYF. The CDR3 bases are TGCAGTGCTAGACCCTACGACAAGTTCTACGAGCAGTACTTC. J is TRBJ2-7 and V is TRBV20-1; D call uncertain. The CDR3 covers 14 residues. V lost 2 bases to trimming and J lost 3 bases, with 14 bases between them. Germline CDR1 DFQATT, CDR2 SNEGSKA (reference sequence).

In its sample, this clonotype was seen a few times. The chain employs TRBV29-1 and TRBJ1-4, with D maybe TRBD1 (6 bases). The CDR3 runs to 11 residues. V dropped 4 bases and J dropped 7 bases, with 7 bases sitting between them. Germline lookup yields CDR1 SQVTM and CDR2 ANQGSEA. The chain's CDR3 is CSVGQAEKLFF. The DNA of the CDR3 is TGCAGCGTTGGACAGGCTGAAAAACTGTTTTTT.

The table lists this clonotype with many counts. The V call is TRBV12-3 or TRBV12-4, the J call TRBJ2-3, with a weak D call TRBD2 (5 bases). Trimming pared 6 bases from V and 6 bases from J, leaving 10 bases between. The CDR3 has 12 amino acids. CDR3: CASRPTGDTQYF. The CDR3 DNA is TGTGCCAGCAGACCTACGGGGGATACGCAGTATTTT.

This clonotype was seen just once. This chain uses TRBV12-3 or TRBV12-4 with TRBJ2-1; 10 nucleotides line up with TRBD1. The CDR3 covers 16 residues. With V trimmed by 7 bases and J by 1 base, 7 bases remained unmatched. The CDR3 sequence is CASNAADRGSYNEQFF. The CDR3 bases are TGTGCCAGCAATGCGGCGGACAGGGGGTCCTACAATGAGCAGTTCTTC.

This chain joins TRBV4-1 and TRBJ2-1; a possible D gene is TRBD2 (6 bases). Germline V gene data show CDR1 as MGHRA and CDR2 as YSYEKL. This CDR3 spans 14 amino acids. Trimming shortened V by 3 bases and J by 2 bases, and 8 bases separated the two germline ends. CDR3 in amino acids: CASSQEGPYNEQFF. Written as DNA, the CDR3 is TGCGCCAGCAGCCAGGAGGGCCCCTACAATGAGCAGTTCTTC.

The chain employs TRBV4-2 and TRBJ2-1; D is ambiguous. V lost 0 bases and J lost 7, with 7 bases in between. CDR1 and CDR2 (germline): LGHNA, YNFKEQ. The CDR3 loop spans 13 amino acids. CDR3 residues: CASSQDSFNEQFF. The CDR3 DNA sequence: TGTGCCAGCAGCCAAGACAGCTTTAATGAGCAGTTCTTC.

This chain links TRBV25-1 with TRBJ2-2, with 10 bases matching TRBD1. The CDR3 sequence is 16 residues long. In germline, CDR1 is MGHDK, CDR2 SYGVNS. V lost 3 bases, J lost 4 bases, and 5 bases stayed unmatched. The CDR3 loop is CASSDPRTGGTGELFF. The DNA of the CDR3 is TGTGCCAGCAGTGACCCACGGACAGGGGGCACCGGGGAGCTGTTTTTT.

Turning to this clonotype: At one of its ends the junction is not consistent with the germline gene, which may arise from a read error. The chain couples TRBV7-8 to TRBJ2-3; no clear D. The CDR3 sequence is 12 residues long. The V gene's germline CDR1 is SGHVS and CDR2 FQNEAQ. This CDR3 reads CASGLNLDTQYF. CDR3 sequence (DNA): TGTGCCAGCGGCTTAAATTTGGATACGCAGTATTTT.

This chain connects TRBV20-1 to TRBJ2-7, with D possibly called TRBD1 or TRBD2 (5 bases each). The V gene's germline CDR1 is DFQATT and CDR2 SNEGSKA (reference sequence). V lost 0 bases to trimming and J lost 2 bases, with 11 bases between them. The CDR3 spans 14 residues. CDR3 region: CSARDRDRPYEQYF. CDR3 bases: TGCAGTGCTAGAGATCGGGACCGACCCTACGAGCAGTACTTC.

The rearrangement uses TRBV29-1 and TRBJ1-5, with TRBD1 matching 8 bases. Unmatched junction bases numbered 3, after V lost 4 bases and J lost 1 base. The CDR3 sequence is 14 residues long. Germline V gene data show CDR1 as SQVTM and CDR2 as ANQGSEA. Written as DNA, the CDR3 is TGCAGCGTTGGGACAGGGAGGAGCAATCAGCCCCAGCATTTT. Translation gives CSVGTGRSNQPQHF.

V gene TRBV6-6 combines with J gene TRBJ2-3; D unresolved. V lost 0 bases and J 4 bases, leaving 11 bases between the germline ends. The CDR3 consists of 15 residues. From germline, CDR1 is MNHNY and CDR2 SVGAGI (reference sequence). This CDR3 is CASSYSTTNADTQYF. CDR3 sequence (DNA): TGTGCCAGCAGTTACTCCACAACTAATGCAGATACGCAGTATTTT.

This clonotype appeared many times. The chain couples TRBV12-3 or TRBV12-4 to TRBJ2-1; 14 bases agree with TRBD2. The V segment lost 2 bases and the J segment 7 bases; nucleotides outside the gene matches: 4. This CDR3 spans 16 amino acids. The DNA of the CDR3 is TGTGCCAGCAGTTTAATCGGGACTAGCGGGAGTAATGAGCAGTTCTTC. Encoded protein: CASSLIGTSGSNEQFF.

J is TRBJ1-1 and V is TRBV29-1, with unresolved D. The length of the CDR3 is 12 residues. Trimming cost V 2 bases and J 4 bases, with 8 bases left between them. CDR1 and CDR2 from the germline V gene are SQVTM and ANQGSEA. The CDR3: CSVELGTTEAFF. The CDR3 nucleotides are TGCAGCGTTGAATTGGGTACCACTGAAGCTTTCTTT.

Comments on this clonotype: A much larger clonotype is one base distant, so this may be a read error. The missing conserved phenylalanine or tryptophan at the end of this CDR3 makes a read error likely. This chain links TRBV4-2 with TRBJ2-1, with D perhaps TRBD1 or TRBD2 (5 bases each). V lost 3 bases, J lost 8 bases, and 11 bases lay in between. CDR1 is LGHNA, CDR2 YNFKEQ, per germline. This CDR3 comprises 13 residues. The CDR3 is CASSQRGGDEQFI. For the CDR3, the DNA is TGTGCCAGCAGCCAGAGGGGTGGGGATGAGCAGTTCATC.

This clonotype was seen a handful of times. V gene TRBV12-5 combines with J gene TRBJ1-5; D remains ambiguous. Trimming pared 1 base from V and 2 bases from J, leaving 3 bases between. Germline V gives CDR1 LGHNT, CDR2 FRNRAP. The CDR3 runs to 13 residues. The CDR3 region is CASGLDGNQPQHF. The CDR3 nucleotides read TGTGCTAGTGGTTTGGACGGCAATCAGCCCCAGCATTTT. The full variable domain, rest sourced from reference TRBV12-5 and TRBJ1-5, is DARVTQTPRHKVTEMGQEVTMRCQPILGHNTVFWYRQTMMQGLELLAYFRNRAPLDDSGMPKDRFSAEMPDATLATLKIQPSEPRDSAVYFCASGLDGNQPQHFGDGTRLSIL.

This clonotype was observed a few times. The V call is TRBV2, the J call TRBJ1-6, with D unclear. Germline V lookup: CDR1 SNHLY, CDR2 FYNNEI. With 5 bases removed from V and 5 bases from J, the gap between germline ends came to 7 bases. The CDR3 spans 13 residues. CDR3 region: CASSQDHNSPLHF. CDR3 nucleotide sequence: TGTGCCAGCAGTCAAGATCATAATTCACCCCTCCACTTT. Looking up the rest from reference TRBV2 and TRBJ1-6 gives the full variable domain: EPEVTQTPSHQVTQMGQEVILRCVPISNHLYFYWYRQILGQKVEFLVSFYNNEISEKSEIFDDQFSVERPDGSNFTLKIRSTKLEDSAMYFCASSQDHNSPLHFGNGTRLTVT.

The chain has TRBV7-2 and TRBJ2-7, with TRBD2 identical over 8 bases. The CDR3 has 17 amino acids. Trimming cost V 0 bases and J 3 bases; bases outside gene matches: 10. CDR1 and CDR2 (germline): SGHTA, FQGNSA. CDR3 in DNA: TGTGCCAGCAGCTTAGCCAGCGGGAGTTACGTTCGCTACGAGCAGTACTTC. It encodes CASSLASGSYVRYEQYF.

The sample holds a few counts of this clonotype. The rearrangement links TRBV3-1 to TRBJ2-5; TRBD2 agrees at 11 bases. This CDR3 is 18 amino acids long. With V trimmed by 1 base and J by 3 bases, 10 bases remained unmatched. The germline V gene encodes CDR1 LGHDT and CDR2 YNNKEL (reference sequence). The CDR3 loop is CASSQGLLAGDWKETQYF. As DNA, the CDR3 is TGTGCCAGCAGCCAAGGTCTACTAGCGGGGGACTGGAAAGAGACCCAGTACTTC.

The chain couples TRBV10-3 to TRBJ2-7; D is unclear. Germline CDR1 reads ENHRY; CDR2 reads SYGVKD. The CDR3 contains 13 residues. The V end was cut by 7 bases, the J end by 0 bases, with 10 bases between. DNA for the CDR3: TGTGCCATCAATCAGGCTTCCTCCTACGAGCAGTACTTC. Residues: CAINQASSYEQYF.

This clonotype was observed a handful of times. CDR3 in DNA: TGCGCCAGCGCGGTAGTGAAGCGGAGCTCCTACAATGAGCAGTTCTTC. Residues: CASAVVKRSSYNEQFF. J is TRBJ2-1 and V is TRBV4-1; the D gene is possibly TRBD2 (5 bases). CDR3 length: 16 residues. CDR1 is MGHRA, CDR2 YSYEKL, per germline. Trimming pared 8 bases from V and 0 bases from J, leaving 17 bases between.

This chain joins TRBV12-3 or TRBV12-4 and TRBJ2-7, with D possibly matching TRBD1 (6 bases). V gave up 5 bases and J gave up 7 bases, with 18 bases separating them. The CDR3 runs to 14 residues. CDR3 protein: CASSQYTRDNEQYF. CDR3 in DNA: TGTGCCAGCAGTCAGTATACCCGGGACAATGAGCAGTACTTC.

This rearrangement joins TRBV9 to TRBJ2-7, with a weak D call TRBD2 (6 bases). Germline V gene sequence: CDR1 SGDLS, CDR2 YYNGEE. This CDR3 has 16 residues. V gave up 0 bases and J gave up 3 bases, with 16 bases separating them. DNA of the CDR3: TGTGCCAGCAGCGTAGCTCTCGGAGGGCCTCTCTACGAGCAGTACTTC. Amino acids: CASSVALGGPLYEQYF. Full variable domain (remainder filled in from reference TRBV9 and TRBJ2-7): DSGVTQTPKHLITATGQRVTLRCSPRSGDLSVYWYQQSLDQGLQFLIQYYNGEERAKGNILERFSAQQFPDLHSELNLSSLELGDSALYFCASSVALGGPLYEQYFGPGTRLTVT.

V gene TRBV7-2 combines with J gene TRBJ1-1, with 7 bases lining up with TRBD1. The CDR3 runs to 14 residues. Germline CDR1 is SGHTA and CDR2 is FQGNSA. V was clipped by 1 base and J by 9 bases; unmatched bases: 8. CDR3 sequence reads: CASSLGQGRGKAFF. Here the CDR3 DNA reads TGTGCCAGCAGCTTAGGACAGGGAAGAGGTAAAGCTTTCTTT.

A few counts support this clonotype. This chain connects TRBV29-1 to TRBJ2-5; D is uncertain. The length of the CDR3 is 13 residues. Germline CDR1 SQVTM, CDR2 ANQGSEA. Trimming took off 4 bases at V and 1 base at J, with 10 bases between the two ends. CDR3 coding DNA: TGCAGCGTTGGGCACACACCCCAAGAGACCCAGTACTTC. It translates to CSVGHTPQETQYF. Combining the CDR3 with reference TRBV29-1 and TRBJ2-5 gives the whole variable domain SAVISQKPSRDICQRGTSLTIQCQVDSQVTMMFWYRQQPGQSLTLIATANQGSEATYESGFVIDKFPISRPNLTFSTLTVSNMSPEDSSIYLCSVGHTPQETQYFGPGTRLLVL.

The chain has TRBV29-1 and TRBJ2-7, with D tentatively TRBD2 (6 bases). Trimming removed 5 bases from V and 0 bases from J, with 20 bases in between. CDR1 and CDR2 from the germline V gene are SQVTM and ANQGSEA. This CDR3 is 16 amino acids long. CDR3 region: CSVSKVGTLSSYEQYF. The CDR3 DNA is TGCAGCGTTTCAAAAGTTGGGACTCTGAGCTCCTACGAGCAGTACTTC.

The CDR3 region is CASRKMTGTRFYEQYF. CDR3 bases: TGTGCCAGCAGGAAAATGACCGGGACACGTTTTTACGAGCAGTACTTC. The rearrangement uses TRBV28 and TRBJ2-4; D is possibly TRBD1 (6 bases). The J call may not be correct, given that the DNA end is closer to TRBJ2-7. CDR3 length: 16 residues. Germline CDR1 is MDHEN and CDR2 is SYDVKM.

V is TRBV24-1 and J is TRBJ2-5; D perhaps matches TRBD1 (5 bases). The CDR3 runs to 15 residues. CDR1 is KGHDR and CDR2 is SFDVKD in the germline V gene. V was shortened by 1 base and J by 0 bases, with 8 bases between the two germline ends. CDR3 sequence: CATSDFGRDQETQYF. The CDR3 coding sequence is TGTGCCACCAGTGATTTCGGCAGGGACCAAGAGACCCAGTACTTC.

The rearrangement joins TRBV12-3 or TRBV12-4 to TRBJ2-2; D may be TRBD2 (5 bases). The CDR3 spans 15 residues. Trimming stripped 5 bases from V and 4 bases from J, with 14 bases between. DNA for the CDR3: TGTGCCAGCAGTCCCTTCAAAGGGAGCACCGGGGAGCTGTTTTTT. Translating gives CASSPFKGSTGELFF.

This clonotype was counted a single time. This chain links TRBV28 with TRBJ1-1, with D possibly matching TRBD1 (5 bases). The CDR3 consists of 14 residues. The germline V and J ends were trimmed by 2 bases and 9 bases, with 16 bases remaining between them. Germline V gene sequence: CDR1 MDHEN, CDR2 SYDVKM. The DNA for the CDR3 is TGTGCCAGCAGTTTAGGGGGGAGTGAATACAAAGCTTTCTTT. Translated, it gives CASSLGGSEYKAFF.